This T cell receptor (beta chain) is drawn from a study of blood T cells in healthy people across ages. General study findings and limits: Among T cells, TCR beta diversity per million cells dropped roughly linearly as age rose.

Comments on this clonotype: Its antigen is unidentified.

Trimming shortened V by 0 bases and J by 3 bases, and 3 bases separated the two germline ends. Germline V gene sequence: CDR1 MNHEY, CDR2 SVGAGI. The CDR3 totals 13 residues. Samples each had at least 6 micrograms of total RNA extracted. Sample-barcoded 5' priming and a J-beta primer mix drove a second PCR of roughly 6 to 12 cycles. TCRdb itself ran the 5' RACE reads through MiXCR, one entry per CDR3 protein. The table records about 800,000 distinct CDR3 sequences, 46% of them present only once. This sequence was found in a man at least 80 years old in good health. Sequences were obtained from blood. V and J are TRBV6-5 and TRBJ1-3; D is unresolved. In nucleotides, the CDR3 is TGTGCCAGCAGTTACTCGAATGGAAACACCATATATTTT. It translates to CASSYSNGNTIYF.